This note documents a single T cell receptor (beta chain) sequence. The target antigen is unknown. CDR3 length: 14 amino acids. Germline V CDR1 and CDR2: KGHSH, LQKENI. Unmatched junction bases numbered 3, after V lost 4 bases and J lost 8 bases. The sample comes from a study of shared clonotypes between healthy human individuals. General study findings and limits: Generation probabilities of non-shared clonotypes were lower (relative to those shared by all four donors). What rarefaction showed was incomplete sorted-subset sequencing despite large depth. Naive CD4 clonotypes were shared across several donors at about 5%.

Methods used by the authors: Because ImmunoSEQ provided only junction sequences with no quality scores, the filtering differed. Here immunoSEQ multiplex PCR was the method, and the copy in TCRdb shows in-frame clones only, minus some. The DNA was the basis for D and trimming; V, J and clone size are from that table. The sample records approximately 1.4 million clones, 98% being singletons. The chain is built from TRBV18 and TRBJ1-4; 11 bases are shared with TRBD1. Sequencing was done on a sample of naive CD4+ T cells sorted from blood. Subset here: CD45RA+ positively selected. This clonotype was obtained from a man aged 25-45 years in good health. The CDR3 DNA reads TGTGCCAGCTCACGGACAGGGGGCGAGGAAAAACTGTTTTTT. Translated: CASSRTGGEEKLFF.